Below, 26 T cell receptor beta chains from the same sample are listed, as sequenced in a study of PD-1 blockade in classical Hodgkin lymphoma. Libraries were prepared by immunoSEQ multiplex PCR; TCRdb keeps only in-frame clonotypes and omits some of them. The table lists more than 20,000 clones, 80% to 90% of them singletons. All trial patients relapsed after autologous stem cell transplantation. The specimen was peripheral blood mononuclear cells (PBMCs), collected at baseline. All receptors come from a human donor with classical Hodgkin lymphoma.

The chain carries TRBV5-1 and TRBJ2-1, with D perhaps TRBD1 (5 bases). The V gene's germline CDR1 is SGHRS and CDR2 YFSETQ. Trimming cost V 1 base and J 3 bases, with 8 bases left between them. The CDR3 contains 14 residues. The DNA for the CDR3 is TGCGCCAGCAGCTTGATAGGGGACTACAATGAGCAGTTCTTC. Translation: CASSLIGDYNEQFF.

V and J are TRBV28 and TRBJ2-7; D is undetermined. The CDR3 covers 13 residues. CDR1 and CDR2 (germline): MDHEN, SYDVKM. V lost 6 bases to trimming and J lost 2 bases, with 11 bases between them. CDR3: CASRPVETYEQYF. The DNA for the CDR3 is TGTGCCAGCAGGCCGGTGGAAACCTACGAGCAGTACTTC.

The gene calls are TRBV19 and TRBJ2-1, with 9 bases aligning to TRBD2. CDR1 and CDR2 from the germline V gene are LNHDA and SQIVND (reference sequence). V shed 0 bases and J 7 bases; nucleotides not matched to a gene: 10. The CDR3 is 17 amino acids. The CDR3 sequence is CASSIDPPAGGWNEQFF. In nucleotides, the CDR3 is TGTGCCAGTAGTATAGACCCCCCAGCGGGGGGTTGGAATGAGCAGTTCTTC. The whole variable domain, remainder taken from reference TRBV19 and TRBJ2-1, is DGGITQSPKYLFRKEGQNVTLSCEQNLNHDAMYWYRQDPGQGLRLIYYSQIVNDFQKGDIAEGYSVSREKKESFPLTVTSAQKNPTAFYLCASSIDPPAGGWNEQFFGPGTRLTVL.

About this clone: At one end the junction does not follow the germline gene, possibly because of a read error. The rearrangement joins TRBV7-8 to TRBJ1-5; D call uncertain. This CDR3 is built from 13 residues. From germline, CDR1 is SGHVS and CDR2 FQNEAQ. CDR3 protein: CASSLNNNQPPHF. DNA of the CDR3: TGTGCCAGCAGCTTGAACAACAATCAGCCCCCGCATTTT. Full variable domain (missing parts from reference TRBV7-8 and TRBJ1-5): GAGVSQSPRYKVAKRGQDVALRCDPISGHVSLFWYQQALGQGPEFLTYFQNEAQLDKSGLPSDRFFAERPEGSVSTLKIQRTQQEDSAVYLCASSLNNNQPPHFGDGTRLSIL.

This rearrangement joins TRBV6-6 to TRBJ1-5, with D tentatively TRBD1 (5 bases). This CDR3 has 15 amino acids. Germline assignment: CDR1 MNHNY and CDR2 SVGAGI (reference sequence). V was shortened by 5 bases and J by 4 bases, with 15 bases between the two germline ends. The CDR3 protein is CASSTSGTGNQPQHF. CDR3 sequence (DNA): TGTGCCAGCAGTACTTCAGGGACGGGGAATCAGCCCCAGCATTTT.

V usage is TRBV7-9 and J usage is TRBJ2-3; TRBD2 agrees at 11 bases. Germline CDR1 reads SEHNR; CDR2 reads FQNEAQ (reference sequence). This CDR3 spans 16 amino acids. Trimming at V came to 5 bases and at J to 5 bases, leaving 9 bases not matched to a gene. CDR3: CASSHISGGAGDTQYF. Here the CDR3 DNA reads TGTGCCAGCAGCCATATTAGCGGGGGGGCAGGAGATACGCAGTATTTT. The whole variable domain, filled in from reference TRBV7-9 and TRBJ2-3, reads DTGVSQNPRHKITKRGQNVTFRCDPISEHNRLYWYRQTLGQGPEFLTYFQNEAQLEKSRLLSDRFSAERPKGSFSTLEIQRTEQGDSAMYLCASSHISGGAGDTQYFGPGTRLTVL.

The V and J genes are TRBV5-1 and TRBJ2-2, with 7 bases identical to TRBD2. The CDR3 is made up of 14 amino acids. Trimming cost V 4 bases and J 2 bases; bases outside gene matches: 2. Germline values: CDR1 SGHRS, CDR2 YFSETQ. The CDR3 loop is CASSQGLNTGELFF. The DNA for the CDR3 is TGCGCCAGCAGCCAGGGACTAAACACCGGGGAGCTGTTTTTT.

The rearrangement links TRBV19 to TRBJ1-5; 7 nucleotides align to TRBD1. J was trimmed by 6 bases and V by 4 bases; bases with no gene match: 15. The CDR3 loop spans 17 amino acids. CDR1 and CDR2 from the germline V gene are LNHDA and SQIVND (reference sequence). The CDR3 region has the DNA TGTGCCAGTAGTACTTACGGAGGGGACAGCCAGAGTCAGCCCCAGCATTTT. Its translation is CASSTYGGDSQSQPQHF.

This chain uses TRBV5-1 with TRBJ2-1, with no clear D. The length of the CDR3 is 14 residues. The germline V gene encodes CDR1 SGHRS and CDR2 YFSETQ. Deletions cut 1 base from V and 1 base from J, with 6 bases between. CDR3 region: CASSLSQSYNEQFF. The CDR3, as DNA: TGCGCCAGCAGCTTGAGTCAGTCCTACAATGAGCAGTTCTTC.

CDR3 DNA: TGTGCCAGCAGCATCGTGGACAGGCGTGAGCTGTTTTTT. It encodes CASSIVDRRELFF. The chain combines TRBV5-4 with TRBJ2-2; TRBD1 agrees at 7 bases. Germline values: CDR1 SGHNT, CDR2 YYREEE (reference sequence). Losses at the gene ends were 4 bases for V and 11 bases for J; bases not matched to a gene: 8. The CDR3 loop spans 13 amino acids.

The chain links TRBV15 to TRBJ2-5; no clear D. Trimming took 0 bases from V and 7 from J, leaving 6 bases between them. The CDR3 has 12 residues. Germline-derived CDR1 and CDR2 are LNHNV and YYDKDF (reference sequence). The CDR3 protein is CATSREAGTQYF. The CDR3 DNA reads TGTGCCACCAGCAGAGAAGCAGGGACCCAGTACTTC.

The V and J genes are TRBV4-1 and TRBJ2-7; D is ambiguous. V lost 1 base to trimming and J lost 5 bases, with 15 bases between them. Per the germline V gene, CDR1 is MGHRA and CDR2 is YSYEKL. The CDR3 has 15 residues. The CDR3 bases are TGCGCCAGCAGCCAAGCGGTCGCCGAGTCCAACGAGCAGTACTTC. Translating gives CASSQAVAESNEQYF.

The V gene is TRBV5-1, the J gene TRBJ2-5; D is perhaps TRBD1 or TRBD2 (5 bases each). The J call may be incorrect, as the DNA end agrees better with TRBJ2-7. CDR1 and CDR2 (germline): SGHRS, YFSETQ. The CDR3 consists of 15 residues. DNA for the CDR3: TGCGCCAGCAGCTTTGAGGGCTCAGGGACCTACGAGCAGTACTTC. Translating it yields CASSFEGSGTYEQYF.

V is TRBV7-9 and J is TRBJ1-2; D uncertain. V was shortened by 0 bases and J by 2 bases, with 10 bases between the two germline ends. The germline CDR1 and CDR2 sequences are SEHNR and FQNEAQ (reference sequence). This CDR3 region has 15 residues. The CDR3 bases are TGTGCCAGCAGCTTAGCGGAGGGAGGAAACTATGGCTACACCTTC. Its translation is CASSLAEGGNYGYTF.

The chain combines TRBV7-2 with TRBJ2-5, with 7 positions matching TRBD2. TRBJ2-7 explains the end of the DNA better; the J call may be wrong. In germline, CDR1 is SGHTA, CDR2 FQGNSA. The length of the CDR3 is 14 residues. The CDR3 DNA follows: TGTGCCAGCAGCTTGAACTGGGGGGGACGCGAGCAGTACTTC. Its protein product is CASSLNWGGREQYF.

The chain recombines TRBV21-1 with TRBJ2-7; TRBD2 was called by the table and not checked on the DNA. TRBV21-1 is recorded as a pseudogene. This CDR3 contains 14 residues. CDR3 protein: CASSKVGTIYEQYF. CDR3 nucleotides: TGTGCCAGCAGCAAAGTAGGGACTATCTACGAGCAGTACTTC.

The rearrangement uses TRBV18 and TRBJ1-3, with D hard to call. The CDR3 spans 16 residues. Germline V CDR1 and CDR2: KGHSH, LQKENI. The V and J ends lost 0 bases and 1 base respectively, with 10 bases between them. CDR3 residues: CASSPPNRASGNTIYF. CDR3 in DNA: TGTGCCAGCTCACCACCGAACAGAGCGTCTGGAAACACCATATATTTT.

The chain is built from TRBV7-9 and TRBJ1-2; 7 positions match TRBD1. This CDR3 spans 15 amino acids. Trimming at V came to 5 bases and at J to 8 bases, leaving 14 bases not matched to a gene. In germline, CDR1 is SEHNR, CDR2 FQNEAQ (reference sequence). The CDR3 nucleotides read TGTGCCAGCAGCCCCCCGACAGGGAGCTCCCCCGGCTACACCTTC. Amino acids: CASSPPTGSSPGYTF. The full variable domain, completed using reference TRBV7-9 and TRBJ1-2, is DTGVSQNPRHKITKRGQNVTFRCDPISEHNRLYWYRQTLGQGPEFLTYFQNEAQLEKSRLLSDRFSAERPKGSFSTLEIQRTEQGDSAMYLCASSPPTGSSPGYTFGSGTRLTVV.

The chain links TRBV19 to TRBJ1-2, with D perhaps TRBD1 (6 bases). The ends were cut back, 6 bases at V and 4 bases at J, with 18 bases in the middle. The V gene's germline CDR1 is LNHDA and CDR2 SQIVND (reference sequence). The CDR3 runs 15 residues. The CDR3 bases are TGTGCCAGTAGACCCGAACAGGGACCCAGCTATGGCTACACCTTC. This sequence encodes CASRPEQGPSYGYTF.

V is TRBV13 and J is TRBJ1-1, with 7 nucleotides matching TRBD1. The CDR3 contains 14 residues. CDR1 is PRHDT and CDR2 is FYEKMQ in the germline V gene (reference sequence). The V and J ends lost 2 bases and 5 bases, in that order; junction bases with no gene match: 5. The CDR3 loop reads CASSLIGGNTEAFF. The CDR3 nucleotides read TGTGCCAGCAGCTTAATAGGGGGCAATACTGAAGCTTTCTTT.

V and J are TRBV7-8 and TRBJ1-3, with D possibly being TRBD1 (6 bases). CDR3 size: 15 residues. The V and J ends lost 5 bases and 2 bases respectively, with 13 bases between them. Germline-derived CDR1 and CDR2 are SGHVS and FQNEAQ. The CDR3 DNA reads TGTGCCAGCAGCCTAGGGGGGACGGCTGGAAACACCATATATTTT. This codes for CASSLGGTAGNTIYF.

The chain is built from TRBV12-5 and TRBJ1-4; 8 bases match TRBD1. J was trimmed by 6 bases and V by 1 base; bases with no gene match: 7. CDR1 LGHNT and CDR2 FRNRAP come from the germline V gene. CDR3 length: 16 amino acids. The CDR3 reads CASGLARTGRDEKLFF. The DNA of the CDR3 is TGTGCTAGTGGTTTGGCCCGGACAGGGCGGGATGAAAAACTGTTTTTT.

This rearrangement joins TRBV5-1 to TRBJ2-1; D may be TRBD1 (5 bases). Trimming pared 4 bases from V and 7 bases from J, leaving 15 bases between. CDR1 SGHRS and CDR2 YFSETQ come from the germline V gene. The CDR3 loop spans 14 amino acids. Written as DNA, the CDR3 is TGCGCCAGCAGCGAAGATTTCCCAGGGAATGAGCAGTTCTTC. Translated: CASSEDFPGNEQFF.

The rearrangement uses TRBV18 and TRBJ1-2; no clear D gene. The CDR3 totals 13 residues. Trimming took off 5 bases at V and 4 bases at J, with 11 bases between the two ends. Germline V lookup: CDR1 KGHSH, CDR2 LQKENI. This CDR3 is CASSTTPVYGYTF. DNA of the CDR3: TGTGCCAGCTCAACAACCCCGGTCTATGGCTACACCTTC.

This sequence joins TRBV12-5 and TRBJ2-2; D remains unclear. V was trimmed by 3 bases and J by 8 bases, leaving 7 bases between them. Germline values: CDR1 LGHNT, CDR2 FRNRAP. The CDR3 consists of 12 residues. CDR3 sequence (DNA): TGTGCTAGTGGTTTTGAATTGGGGGAGCTGTTTTTT. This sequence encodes CASGFELGELFF. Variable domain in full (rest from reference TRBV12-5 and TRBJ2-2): DARVTQTPRHKVTEMGQEVTMRCQPILGHNTVFWYRQTMMQGLELLAYFRNRAPLDDSGMPKDRFSAEMPDATLATLKIQPSEPRDSAVYFCASGFELGELFFGEGSRLTVL.

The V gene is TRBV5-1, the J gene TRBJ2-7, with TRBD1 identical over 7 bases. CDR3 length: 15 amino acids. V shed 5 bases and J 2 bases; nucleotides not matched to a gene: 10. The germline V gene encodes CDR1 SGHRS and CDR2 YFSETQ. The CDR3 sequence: CASRLTGTETYEQYF. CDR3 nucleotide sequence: TGCGCCAGCAGACTCACCGGGACAGAGACCTACGAGCAGTACTTC.